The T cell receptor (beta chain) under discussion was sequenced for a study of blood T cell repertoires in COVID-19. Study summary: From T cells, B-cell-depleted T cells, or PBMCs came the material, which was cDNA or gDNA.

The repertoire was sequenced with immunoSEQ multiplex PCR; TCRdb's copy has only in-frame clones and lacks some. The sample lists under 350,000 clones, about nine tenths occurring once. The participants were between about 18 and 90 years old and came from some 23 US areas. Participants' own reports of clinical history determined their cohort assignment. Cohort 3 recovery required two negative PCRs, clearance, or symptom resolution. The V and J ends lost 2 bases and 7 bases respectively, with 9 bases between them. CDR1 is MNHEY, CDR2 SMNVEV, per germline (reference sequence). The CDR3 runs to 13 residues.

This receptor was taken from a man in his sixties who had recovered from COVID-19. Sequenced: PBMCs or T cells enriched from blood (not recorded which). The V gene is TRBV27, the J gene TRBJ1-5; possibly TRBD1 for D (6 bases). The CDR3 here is CASSLKGVQPQHF. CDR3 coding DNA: TGTGCCAGCAGTTTAAAGGGGGTCCAGCCCCAGCATTTT.